Detailed here is one T cell receptor (beta chain). These data belong to a study of T-cell reconstitution after alpha-beta-depleted transplantation in children. Preparation of the TCRbeta library was carried out with unique molecular identifiers. TCRdb redid the calling of the PCR reads with MiXCR, one entry per CDR3 protein. This table holds about 420,000 distinct CDR3 sequences, 9.5% to 13% found once. Germline lookup yields CDR1 ENHRY and CDR2 SYGVKD. The CDR3 has 13 residues. V shed 8 bases and J shed 3 bases, with 11 bases lying between them. The source was PBMCs from the stem cell graft donor, collected from the stem cell graft. This rearrangement joins TRBV10-3 to TRBJ2-1; D is perhaps TRBD1 (6 bases). The TCR comes from a human donor who donated a stem cell graft to a child with acute myeloid leukemia. The CDR3 bases are TGTGCCATCTGGACAGATTACTACAATGAGCAGTTCTTC. Translation gives CAIWTDYYNEQFF.